Listed below are T cell receptor beta chains from one sample, sequenced in a study of neoadjuvant anti-PD-1 for oral cavity cancer. The data were produced by immunoSEQ multiplex PCR, yet TCRdb's version contains in-frame clones alone and is incomplete. The sample shows around 65,000 clones, roughly nine tenths of them seen only once. This material consisted of PBMCs, taken after nivolumab (anti-PD-1) treatment. The source is a person between 35 and 79 years old with oral cavity squamous cell carcinoma. Both conserved end residues are part of each CDR3. Fields, in order: V gene, J gene, D gene, clone size, CDR3 protein, CDR3 DNA. A D gene is named only where the DNA matches it firmly. The listing skips clone size in some rows; elsewhere it reads once, few, many or a size class.

TRBV5-1	TRBJ2-1	NA	NA	CASSPNHPWEEQFF	TGCGCCAGCAGCCCCAATCACCCCTGGGAGGAGCAGTTCTTC
TRBV27	TRBJ2-7	TRBD2	NA	CASSPGLGFEQYF	TGTGCCAGCAGCCCGGGACTAGGTTTCGAGCAGTACTTC
TRBV4-1	TRBJ2-2	NA	NA	CASSHWDTNTGELFF	TGCGCCAGCAGCCACTGGGACACTAACACCGGGGAGCTGTTTTTT
TRBV19	TRBJ1-2	NA	NA	CASMVGGTGANYGYTF	TGTGCCAGTATGGTCGGCGGTACGGGGGCTAACTATGGCTACACCTTC
TRBV4-2	TRBJ2-5	NA	NA	CASSQQAWGQATQYF	TGTGCCAGCAGCCAACAAGCGTGGGGGCAAGCGACCCAGTACTTC
TRBV13	TRBJ1-2	NA	NA	CASSNLWRAVGGYTF	TGTGCCAGCAGCAACCTCTGGAGGGCAGTCGGGGGCTACACCTTC
TRBV11-3	TRBJ2-1	NA	once	CASSFGGYNEQFF	TGTGCCAGCAGCTTTGGCGGGTACAATGAGCAGTTCTTC
TRBV4-2	TRBJ2-3	NA	few	CASSQEGVGGRGDTQYF	TGTGCCAGCAGCCAAGAGGGCGTTGGGGGCCGGGGAGATACGCAGTATTTT
TRBV5-6	TRBJ2-7	NA	NA	CASRSGRGVIRGTYEQYF	TGTGCCAGCAGGAGCGGTCGGGGCGTGATACGGGGTACCTACGAGCAGTACTTC
TRBV7-9	TRBJ1-1	NA	NA	CASSSSGAPEAFF	TGTGCCAGCAGCTCCTCCGGGGCACCTGAAGCTTTCTTT
TRBV2	TRBJ2-1	NA	NA	CASSRGASSYNEQFF	TGTGCCAGCAGTAGGGGCGCAAGCTCCTACAATGAGCAGTTCTTC
TRBV29-1	TRBJ1-3	NA	NA	CSVSPSSAGNTIYF	TGCAGCGTTTCTCCCTCTTCGGCTGGAAACACCATATATTTT
TRBV5-1	TRBJ1-5	NA	NA	CASSLDGTSNQPQHF	TGCGCCAGCAGCTTGGATGGGACTAGCAATCAGCCCCAGCATTTT
TRBV10-3	TRBJ2-1	TRBD2	NA	CAISDLLTRGRTSGPNNEQFF	TGTGCCATCAGTGACTTACTGACCCGGGGCAGGACTAGCGGACCTAACAATGAGCAGTTCTTC
TRBV11-2	TRBJ2-2	TRBD2	NA	CASSTLSGRAGTGELFF	TGTGCCAGCAGCACCCTTAGCGGGAGGGCTGGCACCGGGGAGCTGTTTTTT
TRBV7-9	TRBJ2-7	NA	NA	CASSLVGFEQYF	TGTGCCAGCAGCTTAGTAGGGTTCGAGCAGTACTTC
TRBV5-1	TRBJ2-7	TRBD1	NA	CASSDGQGPKHEQYF	TGCGCCAGCAGCGATGGACAGGGTCCTAAGCACGAGCAGTACTTC
TRBV5-1	TRBJ2-7	TRBD1	NA	CASSLLAGGYEQYF	TGCGCCAGCAGCTTGTTGGCAGGGGGCTACGAGCAGTACTTC
TRBV18	TRBJ2-6	NA	NA	CASSPSQGRAGANVLTF	TGTGCCAGCTCACCATCACAGGGTAGAGCTGGGGCCAACGTCCTGACTTTC
TRBV7-9	TRBJ1-1	TRBD1	NA	CASSFAGTGGVSTEAFF	TGTGCCAGCAGCTTTGCAGGGACAGGGGGCGTTAGCACTGAAGCTTTCTTT
TRBV7-9	TRBJ2-7	TRBD2	NA	CASSLTSGRSYEQYF	TGTGCCAGCAGCTTAACTAGCGGGAGATCCTACGAGCAGTACTTC
TRBV25-1	TRBJ1-4	NA	NA	CASSDSSRSPGEKLFF	TGTGCCAGCAGTGATTCGTCCAGAAGCCCGGGCGAAAAACTGTTTTTT